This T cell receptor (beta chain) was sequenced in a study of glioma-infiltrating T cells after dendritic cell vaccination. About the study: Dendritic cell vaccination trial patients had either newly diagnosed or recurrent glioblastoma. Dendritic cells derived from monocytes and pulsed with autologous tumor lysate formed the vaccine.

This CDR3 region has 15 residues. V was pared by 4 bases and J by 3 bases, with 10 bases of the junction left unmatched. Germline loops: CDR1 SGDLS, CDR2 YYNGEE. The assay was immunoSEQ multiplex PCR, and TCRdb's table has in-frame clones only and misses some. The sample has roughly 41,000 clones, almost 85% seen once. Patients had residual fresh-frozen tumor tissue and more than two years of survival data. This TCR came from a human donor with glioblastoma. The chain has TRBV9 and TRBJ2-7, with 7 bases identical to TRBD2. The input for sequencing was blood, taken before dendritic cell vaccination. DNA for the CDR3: TGTGCCAGCAGCCCATCAGGACTAGATTTCTACGAGCAGTACTTC. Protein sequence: CASSPSGLDFYEQYF.